This T cell receptor (beta chain) is drawn from a study of cytomegalovirus exposure and HLA in healthy donors. Study-level results: Apart from CMV serostatus, no immune exposure information was available. Several of the most significant clusters appeared linked to common viral pathogens, based on a later analysis. Being productive about 87% or about 30% of the time was typical of most TCR beta V segments in an earlier analysis. TCR beta sequences numbering 16,951 were associated with HLA alleles at 0.05 false discovery rate in a later analysis.

The PCR used 60 Vbeta and 13 Jbeta primers. Method: immunoSEQ multiplex PCR; TCRdb's copy keeps in-frame clones and lacks some. The sample lists about 150,000 clones; around three quarters were seen once. This clone appeared a few times. The antigen remains undetermined. The sequenced sample was PBMCs. This TCR came from a woman aged 40 to 50 in good health and CMV-seronegative.

CDR3 region: CASSLARFSSNTGELFF. The CDR3, as DNA: TGTGCCAGCAGCTTGGCCCGGTTCTCCTCGAACACCGGGGAGCTGTTTTTT. J is TRBJ2-2 and V is TRBV5-4; D not resolved. The CDR3 extends over 17 amino acids. The germline gives CDR1 SGHNT, CDR2 YYREEE (reference sequence). The germline V and J ends were trimmed by 0 bases and 0 bases, with 12 bases remaining between them.